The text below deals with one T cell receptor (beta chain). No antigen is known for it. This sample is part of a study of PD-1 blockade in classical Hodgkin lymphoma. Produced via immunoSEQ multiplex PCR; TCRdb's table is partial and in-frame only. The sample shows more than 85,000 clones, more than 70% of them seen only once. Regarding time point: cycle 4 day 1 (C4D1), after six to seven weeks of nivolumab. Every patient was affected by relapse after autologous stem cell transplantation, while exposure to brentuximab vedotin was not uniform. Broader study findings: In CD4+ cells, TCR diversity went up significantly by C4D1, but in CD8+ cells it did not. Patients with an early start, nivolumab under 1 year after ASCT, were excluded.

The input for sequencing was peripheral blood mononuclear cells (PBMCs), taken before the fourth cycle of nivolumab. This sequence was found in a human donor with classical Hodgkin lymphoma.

CDR3 protein: CASSEGDLDEYNEKLFF. CDR3 DNA: TGTGCCAGCAGTGAAGGGGACCTAGACGAGTATAATGAAAAACTGTTTTTT. The J gene is TRBJ1-4, the V gene TRBV6-1; D is possibly TRBD1 (5 bases). The germline CDR1 and CDR2 sequences are MNHNS and SASEGT. V gave up 1 base and J gave up 4 bases, with 16 bases separating them. CDR3 size: 17 residues.